This entry describes one T cell receptor (beta chain). In germline, CDR1 is MGHDK, CDR2 SYGVNS. The V end lost 7 bases, the J end lost 4 bases, and 16 bases lay between the germline ends. This CDR3 is built from 14 residues. These data belong to a study of blood T cell repertoires in COVID-19. Study in general: Acute and convalescent COVID-19 specimens originated in the United States, Italy and Spain. Nucleic acid was either cDNA or gDNA, and it came from T cells, B-cell-depleted T cells, or PBMCs.

Authors' analysis steps: Cell counts per sample came from amplifying reference gene primers. Produced via immunoSEQ multiplex PCR; TCRdb's table is partial and in-frame only. For V, J and clone size, that table is used; D and trimming come from the DNA. Of about 91,000 clones listed, around nine tenths are singletons. The chain carries TRBV25-1 and TRBJ1-1, with D tentatively TRBD1 (6 bases). Material for sequencing was peripheral blood. This TCR was sampled from a woman in her 70s with acute or convalescent COVID-19. CDR3 amino acids: CASTLGGAGTEAFF. The CDR3 bases are TGTGCCAGCACCTTGGGGGGGGCTGGCACTGAAGCTTTCTTT.